This T cell receptor (beta chain) was recovered during a study of preoperative IRX-2 immunotherapy in early breast cancer. Produced via immunoSEQ multiplex PCR; TCRdb's table is partial and in-frame only. The sample has about 26,000 clones, roughly 80% seen once; the top ten hold around 6.5%. Germline V gene sequence: CDR1 SGHNT, CDR2 YENEEA. V gave up 5 bases and J gave up 0 bases, with 13 bases separating them. The CDR3 contains 15 residues. The treatment: preoperative locoregional IRX-2 cytokine immunotherapy. Samples came from a phase Ib trial of preoperative locoregional IRX-2 cytokine immunotherapy.

Sample: lymph node tissue, taken after IRX-2 immunotherapy. The receptor's source is a human donor with breast cancer. The chain combines TRBV11-3 with TRBJ1-1; D might be TRBD1 (6 bases). CDR3 sequence: CASSHRGGMNTEAFF. DNA for the CDR3: TGTGCCAGCAGCCATCGAGGGGGGATGAACACTGAAGCTTTCTTT.